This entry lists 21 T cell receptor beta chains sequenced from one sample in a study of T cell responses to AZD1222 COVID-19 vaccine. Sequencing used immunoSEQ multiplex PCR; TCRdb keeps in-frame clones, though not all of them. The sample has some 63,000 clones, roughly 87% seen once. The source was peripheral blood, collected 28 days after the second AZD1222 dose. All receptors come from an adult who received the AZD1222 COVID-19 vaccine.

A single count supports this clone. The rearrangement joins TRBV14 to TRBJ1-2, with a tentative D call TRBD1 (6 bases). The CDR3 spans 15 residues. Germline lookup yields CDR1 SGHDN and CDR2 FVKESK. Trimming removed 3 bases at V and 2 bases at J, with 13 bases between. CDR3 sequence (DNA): TGTGCCAGCAGCCAGCTGGGACAATCCAACTATGGCTACACCTTC. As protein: CASSQLGQSNYGYTF.

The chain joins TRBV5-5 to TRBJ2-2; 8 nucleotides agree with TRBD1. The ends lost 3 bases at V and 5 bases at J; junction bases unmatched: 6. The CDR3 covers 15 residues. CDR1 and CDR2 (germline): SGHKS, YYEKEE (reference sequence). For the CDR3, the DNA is TGTGCCAGCAGCTCAGGACAGGGATTTACCGGGGAGCTGTTTTTT. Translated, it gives CASSSGQGFTGELFF.

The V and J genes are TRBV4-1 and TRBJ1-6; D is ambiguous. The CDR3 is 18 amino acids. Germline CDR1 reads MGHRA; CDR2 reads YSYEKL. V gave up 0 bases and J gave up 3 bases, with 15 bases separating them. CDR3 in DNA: TGCGCCAGCAGCCAAGATTCCGAAAGGGCCCGCTATAATTCACCCCTCCACTTT. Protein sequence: CASSQDSERARYNSPLHF.

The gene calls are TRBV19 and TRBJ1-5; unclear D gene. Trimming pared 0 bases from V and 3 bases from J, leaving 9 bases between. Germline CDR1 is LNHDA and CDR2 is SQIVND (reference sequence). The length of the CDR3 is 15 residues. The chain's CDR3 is CASSIERRPNQPQHF. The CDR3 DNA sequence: TGTGCCAGTAGTATAGAGAGAAGGCCCAATCAGCCCCAGCATTTT.

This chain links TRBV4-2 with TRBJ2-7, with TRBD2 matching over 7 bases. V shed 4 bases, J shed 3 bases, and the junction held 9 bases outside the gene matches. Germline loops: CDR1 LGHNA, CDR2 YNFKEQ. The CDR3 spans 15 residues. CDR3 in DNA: TGTGCCAGCAGCCCTGGTGAGCGGGAAGTCTACGAGCAGTACTTC. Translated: CASSPGEREVYEQYF.

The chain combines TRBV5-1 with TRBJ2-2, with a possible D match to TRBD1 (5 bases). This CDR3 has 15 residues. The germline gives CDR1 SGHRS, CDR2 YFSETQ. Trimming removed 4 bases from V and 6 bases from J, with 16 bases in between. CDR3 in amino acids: CASSLESRAPGELFF. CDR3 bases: TGCGCCAGCAGCCTAGAATCCAGGGCCCCCGGGGAGCTGTTTTTT.

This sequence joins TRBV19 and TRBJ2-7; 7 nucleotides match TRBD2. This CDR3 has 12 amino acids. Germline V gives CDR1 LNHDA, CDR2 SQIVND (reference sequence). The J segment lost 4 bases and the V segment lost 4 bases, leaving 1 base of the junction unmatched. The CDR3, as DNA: TGTGCCAGTAGTACCGGGGGGTACGAGCAGTACTTC. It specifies CASSTGGYEQYF.

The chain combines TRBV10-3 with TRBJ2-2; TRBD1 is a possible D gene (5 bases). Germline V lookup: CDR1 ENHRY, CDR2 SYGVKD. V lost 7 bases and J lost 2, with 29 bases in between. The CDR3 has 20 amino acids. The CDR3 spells CAINGRETPTPDTNTGELFF. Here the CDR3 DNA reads TGTGCCATCAACGGAAGAGAGACACCAACACCGGACACCAACACCGGGGAGCTGTTTTTT.

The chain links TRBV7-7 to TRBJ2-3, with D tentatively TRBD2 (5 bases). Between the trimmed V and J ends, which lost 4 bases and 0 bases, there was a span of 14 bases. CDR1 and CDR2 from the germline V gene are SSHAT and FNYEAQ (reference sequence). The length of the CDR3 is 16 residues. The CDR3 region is CASSSGIEPSTDTQYF. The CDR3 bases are TGTGCCAGCAGCTCCGGGATAGAGCCTAGCACAGATACGCAGTATTTT.

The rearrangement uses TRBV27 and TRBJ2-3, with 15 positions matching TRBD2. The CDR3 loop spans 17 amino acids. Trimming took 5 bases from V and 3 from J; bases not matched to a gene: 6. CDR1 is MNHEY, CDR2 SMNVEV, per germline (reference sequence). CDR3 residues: CASSRGTSGRRTDTQYF. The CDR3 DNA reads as TGTGCCAGCAGTCGGGGGACTAGCGGGAGGAGGACAGATACGCAGTATTTT.

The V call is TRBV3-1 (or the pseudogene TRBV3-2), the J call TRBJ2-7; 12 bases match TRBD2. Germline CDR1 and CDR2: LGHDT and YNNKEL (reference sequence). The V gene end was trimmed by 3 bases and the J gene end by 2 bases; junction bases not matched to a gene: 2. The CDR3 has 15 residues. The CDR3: CASSQTSGGPYEQYF. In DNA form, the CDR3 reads TGTGCCAGCAGCCAGACTAGCGGGGGCCCCTACGAGCAGTACTTC.

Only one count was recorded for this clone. As DNA, the CDR3 is TGTGCCAGCAGCGCCGGGACTTCTGAGCAGTTCTTC. This sequence encodes CASSAGTSEQFF. This chain connects TRBV6-2 or TRBV6-3 to TRBJ2-1; tentatively, D is TRBD2 (6 bases). The CDR3 is made up of 12 amino acids. Germline assignment: CDR1 MNHEY and CDR2 SVGEGT. Trimming stripped 6 bases from V and 9 bases from J, with 12 bases between.

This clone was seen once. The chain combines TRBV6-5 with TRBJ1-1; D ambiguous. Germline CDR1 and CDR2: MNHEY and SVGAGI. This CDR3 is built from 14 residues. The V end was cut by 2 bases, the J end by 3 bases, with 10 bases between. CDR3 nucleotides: TGTGCCAGCAGTTACGGCACCCGGGACACTGAAGCTTTCTTT. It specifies CASSYGTRDTEAFF.

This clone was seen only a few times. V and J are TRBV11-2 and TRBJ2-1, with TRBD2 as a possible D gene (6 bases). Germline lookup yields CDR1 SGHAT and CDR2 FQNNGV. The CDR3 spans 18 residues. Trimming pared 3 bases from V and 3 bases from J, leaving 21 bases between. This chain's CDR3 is CASSFRQGALAVYNEQFF. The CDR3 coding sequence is TGTGCCAGCAGCTTTCGGCAGGGAGCGTTAGCGGTCTACAATGAGCAGTTCTTC.

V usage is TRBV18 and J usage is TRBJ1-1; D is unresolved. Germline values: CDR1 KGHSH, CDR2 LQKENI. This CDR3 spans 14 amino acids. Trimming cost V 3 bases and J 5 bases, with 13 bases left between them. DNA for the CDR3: TGTGCCAGCTCACCCTTTCGGGATAGAACTGAAGCTTTCTTT. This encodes CASSPFRDRTEAFF.

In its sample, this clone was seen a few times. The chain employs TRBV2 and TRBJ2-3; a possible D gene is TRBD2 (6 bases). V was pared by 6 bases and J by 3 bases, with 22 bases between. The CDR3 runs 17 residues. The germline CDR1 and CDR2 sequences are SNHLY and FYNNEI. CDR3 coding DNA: TGTGCCAGCAGGGGGTGGGTCGCGGGGTTTGGGACAGATACGCAGTATTTT. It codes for CASRGWVAGFGTDTQYF.

CDR3 protein: CASSLSRGSNEKLFF. The CDR3 region has the DNA TGTGCCAGCAGTTTATCTAGGGGTTCTAATGAAAAACTGTTTTTT. V is TRBV27 and J is TRBJ1-4; D is possibly TRBD1 (5 bases). Germline values: CDR1 MNHEY, CDR2 SMNVEV (reference sequence). The CDR3 is made up of 15 amino acids. V was trimmed by 0 bases and J by 3 bases, leaving 8 bases between them.

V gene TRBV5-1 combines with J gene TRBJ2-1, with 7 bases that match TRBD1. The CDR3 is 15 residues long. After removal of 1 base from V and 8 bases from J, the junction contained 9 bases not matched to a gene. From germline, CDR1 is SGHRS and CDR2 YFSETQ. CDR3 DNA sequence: TGCGCCAGCAGCTTGACCGTTCCAGGGGGTTATGAGCAGTTCTTC. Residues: CASSLTVPGGYEQFF.

The CDR3 nucleotides read TGTGCCAGCAGCTTGGGGCACATACTCTCTGGAAACACCATATATTTT. Amino acid sequence: CASSLGHILSGNTIYF. The rearrangement links TRBV5-4 to TRBJ1-3, with no clear D. Germline V CDR1 and CDR2: SGHNT, YYREEE (reference sequence). This CDR3 spans 16 amino acids. V gave up 0 bases and J gave up 0 bases, with 10 bases separating them.

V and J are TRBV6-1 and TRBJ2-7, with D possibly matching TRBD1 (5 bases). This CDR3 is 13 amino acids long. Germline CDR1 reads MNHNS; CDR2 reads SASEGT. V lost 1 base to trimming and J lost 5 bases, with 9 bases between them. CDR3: CASSEGGLNEQYF. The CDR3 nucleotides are TGTGCCAGCAGTGAAGGGGGCCTTAACGAGCAGTACTTC.

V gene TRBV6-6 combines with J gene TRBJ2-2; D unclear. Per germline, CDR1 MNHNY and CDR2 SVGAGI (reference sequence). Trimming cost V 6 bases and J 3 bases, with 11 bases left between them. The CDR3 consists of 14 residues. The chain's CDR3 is CASRITSDTGELFF. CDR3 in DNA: TGTGCCAGCAGAATTACTTCGGACACCGGGGAGCTGTTTTTT.